A selection of T cell receptor beta chains follows, all from one sample in a study of blood T cell repertoires in COVID-19. Here immunoSEQ multiplex PCR was the method, and the copy in TCRdb shows in-frame clones only, minus some. The sample lists around 160,000 clones, roughly 80% occurring once. Sequenced material: PBMCs or T cells enriched from blood (not recorded which). The receptor set was obtained from a woman in her sixties or seventies who had recovered from COVID-19. CDR3s include the opening cysteine and the closing phenylalanine or tryptophan. The D gene is left open where the match is weak. Clone size is shown for a subset of rows, as once, few, many or a class of expanded clone.

V gene	D gene	clone size	J gene	CDR3 length	CDR3 DNA	CDR3 protein
TRBV18	TRBD2	once	TRBJ2-5	16	TGTGCCAGCTCACCACGTCCAGCCGGGGGGAGAGAGACCCAGTACTTC	CASSPRPAGGRETQYF
TRBV18	TRBD2	.	TRBJ2-7	18	TGTGCCAGCTCTAACGGACTAGCGGGGGGGCAGGTAAAGTACGAGCAGTACTTC	CASSNGLAGGQVKYEQYF
TRBV6-5	.	.	TRBJ1-2	15	TGTGCCAGCAGTTTACAGGGAGTCCCTGACTATGGCTACACCTTC	CASSLQGVPDYGYTF
TRBV7-9	.	once	TRBJ2-2	19	TGTGCCAGCACCTTGAGGGTAAAAAGGGACAAGAGGAACACCGGGGAGCTGTTTTTT	CASTLRVKRDKRNTGELFF
TRBV3-1/TRBV3-2	TRBD1	.	TRBJ2-6	12	TGTGCCAGCACCGACAGGGGGGACGTCCTGACTTTC	CASTDRGDVLTF
TRBV24-1	TRBD1	.	TRBJ2-1	14	TGTGCCACCAGCCCCGGGACAGAAAGCAATGAGCAGTTCTTC	CATSPGTESNEQFF
TRBV7-2	TRBD1	.	TRBJ1-1	15	TGTGCCAGCAGCCCTGAGGGACAGCCGAACACTGAAGCTTTCTTT	CASSPEGQPNTEAFF
TRBV7-9	.	.	TRBJ2-7	12	TGTGCCAGCAGCTTATCTCAGGGGATGGAGTACTTC	CASSLSQGMEYF
TRBV2	.	.	TRBJ2-3	13	TGTGCCAGCAGTGGACAGCTCACAGATACGCAGTATTTT	CASSGQLTDTQYF
TRBV7-2	TRBD2	.	TRBJ2-5	15	TGTGCCAGCAGCTTAATCGGGACTAGCCGTGAGACCCAGTACTTC	CASSLIGTSRETQYF
TRBV7-8	.	.	TRBJ2-3	17	TGTGCCAGCAGCTTACGGTGGCAGCGGGCTAGCACAGATACGCAGTATTTT	CASSLRWQRASTDTQYF
TRBV18	.	once	TRBJ1-1	16	TGTGCCAGCTCACCACTTGATACGGGAGGGAACACTGAAGCTTTCTTT	CASSPLDTGGNTEAFF